The 7 T cell receptor beta chains listed next were all sequenced from one sample in a study of tumor and adjacent non-tumor tissue in lung cancer. A modified ARM-PCR protocol with three rounds of nested PCR amplified TCRbeta. TCRdb ran MiXCR on the multiplex PCR reads and lists one entry per CDR3 protein. The sample comprises about 200,000 distinct CDR3 sequences, roughly 70% of which are singletons, and approximately 25% rests with the top ten. The template was RNA from unsorted bulk tissue. The source material was lung tumor tissue. Source of these receptors: a man between 60 and 70 years old with non-small cell lung cancer.

The chain employs TRBV19 and TRBJ2-6; 11 bases are a match to TRBD1. The CDR3 loop spans 16 amino acids. The V and J ends lost 10 bases and 0 bases, in that order; junction bases with no gene match: 5. Germline lookup yields CDR1 LNHDA and CDR2 SQIVND (reference sequence). DNA for the CDR3: TGTGCCACCGGGGACAGGGGGTCCTCTGGGGCCAACGTCCTGACTTTC. Protein product: CATGDRGSSGANVLTF.

This clonotype has just one count. A much larger clone lies one base from this, so it may be a read error. The chain links TRBV12-3 or TRBV12-4 to TRBJ2-7; the D gene is possibly TRBD1 (5 bases). This CDR3 contains 14 residues. The CDR3 sequence: CPSSSGSVTYEQYF. The CDR3 coding sequence is TGTCCCAGCAGTTCAGGGTCTGTGACCTACGAGCAGTACTTC.

This clonotype was detected ten times or more. The V gene is TRBV20-1, the J gene TRBJ2-7; no firm D call. Trimming pared 3 bases from V and 3 bases from J, leaving 9 bases between. This CDR3 region has 12 residues. The germline CDR1 and CDR2 sequences are DFQATT and SNEGSKA (reference sequence). The DNA of the CDR3 is TGCAGTGCTAGCTCGGACGACTACGAGCAGTACTTC. Protein: CSASSDDYEQYF.

J is TRBJ2-4 and V is TRBV4-1; D gene unclear. Trimming left V 3 bases short and J 10 bases short, with 13 bases between. The germline gives CDR1 MGHRA, CDR2 YSYEKL. This CDR3 is 13 amino acids long. DNA for the CDR3: TGCGCCAGCAGCCATGATAGTGACACTATTCAGTACTTC. Protein product: CASSHDSDTIQYF.

Many counts were recorded for this clonotype. This sequence joins TRBV20-1 and TRBJ2-7; 10 bases line up with TRBD2. V lost 5 bases to trimming and J lost 2 bases; unmatched junction nucleotides: 6. The germline gives CDR1 DFQATT, CDR2 SNEGSKA (reference sequence). The CDR3 consists of 14 residues. CDR3 sequence (DNA): TGCAGTGCTTTACCTAGCGGGAGTCCCTACGAGCAGTACTTC. Translated, it gives CSALPSGSPYEQYF.

The J gene is TRBJ2-1, the V gene TRBV11-3; TRBD1 is a possible D gene (6 bases). This CDR3 comprises 16 residues. The V end was cut by 7 bases, the J end by 4 bases, with 20 bases between. CDR1 is SGHNT and CDR2 is YENEEA in the germline V gene. As DNA, the CDR3 is TGTGCCAGCATCCGAGACAGGTGTTCGAGTTACAATGAGCAGTTCTTC. As protein: CASIRDRCSSYNEQFF.

As concerns this clonotype: Possible read error: a much larger clone is one base away. The chain is built from TRBV29-1 and TRBJ2-7, with 7 bases lining up with TRBD1. Germline CDR1 and CDR2: SQVTM and ANQGSEA. The CDR3 length is 12 residues. The CDR3 reads CSVNGQAHEHYF. CDR3 in DNA: TGCAGCGTAAACGGACAGGCCCACGAGCATTACTTC.